This TCR beta chain was sequenced during a study of T cells after yellow fever vaccination. This clonotype was observed many times. V lost 4 bases to trimming and J lost 11 bases, with 14 bases between them. This CDR3 region has 12 residues. Template switching by 5'RACE produced TCR cDNA, adding a universal primer site and UMIs. TCRdb used MiXCR to reprocess the 5' RACE reads, holding one entry per CDR3 protein. This table holds more than 250,000 distinct CDR3 sequences, around 6.8% found once. The source material was PBMCs, sampled roughly 46 days after the first yellow fever vaccination. V and J are TRBV12-3 or TRBV12-4 and TRBJ1-2; TRBD1 might be the D (5 bases). The sequence was obtained from a man aged 18-30 years who received the YFV17D yellow fever vaccine. Here the CDR3 reads CASSSPGRSYTF. CDR3 coding DNA: TGTGCCAGCAGTTCCCCGGGACGGTCATACACCTTC.